This is a list of T cell receptor beta chains from one sample in a study of shared clonotypes between healthy human individuals. Clones were read by immunoSEQ multiplex PCR, and TCRdb kept only the in-frame ones, dropping some. The data show about 2.4 million clones, around nine tenths seen once. The sequenced material came from naive CD4+ T cells sorted from blood. These receptors came from a man aged 18 to 29 in good health. CDR3s leave out the opening cysteine and the closing phenylalanine or tryptophan.

v_gene	j_gene	CDR3aa
TRBV25-1	NA	ATADTYEQY
TRBV19	TRBJ2-1	ASSIRHEQF
TRBV5-4	TRBJ2-7	ASSLNPTGANYEQY
TRBV28	TRBJ1-5	ASRFGTGGSQPQH
TRBV5-1	TRBJ1-6	ASSPDREDSPLH
TRBV28	TRBJ1-6	ASSPGTGHSPLH
TRBV5-1	TRBJ1-3	ASSLGSLAGNTIY
TRBV4-1	TRBJ2-3	ASSQARAREVDTQY
TRBV11-2	TRBJ2-2	ASSRALAGEAGELF
TRBV5-1	TRBJ2-1	ASSNYNEQF
TRBV28	TRBJ1-2	ASSSPGATKSYGYT
TRBV7-2	TRBJ2-7	ASSLEAGPRDEQY
TRBV7-9	TRBJ2-1	ASSLADGASGSNEQF
TRBV10-3	TRBJ2-7	AITPGLTYEQY
TRBV11-2	TRBJ2-1	ASSSLGGRAYNEQF
TRBV30	TRBJ2-7	AWSRRGLGEQY
TRBV6-1	TRBJ1-2	ASSAKTGGYT
TRBV20-1	TRBJ1-6	SARRDSPLH
TRBV6-5	TRBJ1-2	ASSSLGGSAYGYT
TRBV7-2	TRBJ2-1	ASSQMDEQF
TRBV6-1	TRBJ2-7	ASRQPPGFYEQY
TRBV28	TRBJ2-5	ASATSGETQY
TRBV10-1	TRBJ2-5	ASSQNIQETQY
TRBV6-1	TRBJ1-5	ASRGTGGTNQPQH
TRBV4-3	TRBJ1-4	ASSQDQWRGATNEKLF
TRBV29-1	TRBJ2-5	SVESHRGGFGQY